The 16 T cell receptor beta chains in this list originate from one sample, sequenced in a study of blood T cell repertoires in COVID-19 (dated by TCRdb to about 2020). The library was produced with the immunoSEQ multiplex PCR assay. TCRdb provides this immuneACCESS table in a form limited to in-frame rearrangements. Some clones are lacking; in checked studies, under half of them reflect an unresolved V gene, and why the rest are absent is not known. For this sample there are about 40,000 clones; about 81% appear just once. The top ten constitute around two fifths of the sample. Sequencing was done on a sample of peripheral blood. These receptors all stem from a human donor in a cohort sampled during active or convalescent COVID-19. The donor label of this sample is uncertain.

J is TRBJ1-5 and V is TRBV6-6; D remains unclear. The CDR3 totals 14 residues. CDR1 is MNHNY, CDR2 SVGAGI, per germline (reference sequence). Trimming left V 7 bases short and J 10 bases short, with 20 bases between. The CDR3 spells CASTTEATISPQHF. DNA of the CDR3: TGTGCCAGCACCACGGAGGCGACTATTTCACCCCAGCATTTT.

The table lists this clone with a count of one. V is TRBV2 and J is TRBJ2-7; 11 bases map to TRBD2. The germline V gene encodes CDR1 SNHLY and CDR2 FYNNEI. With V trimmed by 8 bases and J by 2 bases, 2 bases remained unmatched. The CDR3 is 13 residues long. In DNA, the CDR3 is TGTGCCAGCTTAGCGGGAGGGCCCTACGAGCAGTACTTC. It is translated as CASLAGGPYEQYF. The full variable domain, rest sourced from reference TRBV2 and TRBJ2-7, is EPEVTQTPSHQVTQMGQEVILRCVPISNHLYFYWYRQILGQKVEFLVSFYNNEISEKSEIFDDQFSVERPDGSNFTLKIRSTKLEDSAMYFCASLAGGPYEQYFGPGTRLTVT.

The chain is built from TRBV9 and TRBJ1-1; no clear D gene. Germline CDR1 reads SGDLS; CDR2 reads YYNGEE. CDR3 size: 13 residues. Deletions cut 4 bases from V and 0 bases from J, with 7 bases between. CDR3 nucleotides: TGTGCCAGCAGCCCTCGGGTGAACACTGAAGCTTTCTTT. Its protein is CASSPRVNTEAFF.

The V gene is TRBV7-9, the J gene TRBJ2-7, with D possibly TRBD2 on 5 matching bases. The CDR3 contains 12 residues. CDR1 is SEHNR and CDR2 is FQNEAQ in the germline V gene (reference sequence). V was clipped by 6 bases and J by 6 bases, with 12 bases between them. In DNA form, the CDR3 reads TGTGCCAGCAGGGACTCCAGACCCGAGCAGTACTTC. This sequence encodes CASRDSRPEQYF.

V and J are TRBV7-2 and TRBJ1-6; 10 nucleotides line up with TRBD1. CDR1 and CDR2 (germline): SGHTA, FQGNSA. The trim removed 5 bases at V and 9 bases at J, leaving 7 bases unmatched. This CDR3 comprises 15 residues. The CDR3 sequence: CASSLTGQGSSPLHF. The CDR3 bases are TGTGCCAGCAGCCTAACGGGACAGGGGTCTTCACCCCTCCACTTT. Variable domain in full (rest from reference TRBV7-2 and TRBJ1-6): GAGVSQSPSNKVTEKGKDVELRCDPISGHTALYWYRQSLGQGLEFLIYFQGNSAPDKSGLPSDRFSAERTGGSVSTLTIQRTQQEDSAVYLCASSLTGQGSSPLHFGNGTRLTVT.

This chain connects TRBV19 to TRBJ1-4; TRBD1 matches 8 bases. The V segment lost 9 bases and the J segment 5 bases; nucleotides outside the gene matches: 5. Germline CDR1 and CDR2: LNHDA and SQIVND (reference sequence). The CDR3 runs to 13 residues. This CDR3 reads CASGDRTNEKLFF. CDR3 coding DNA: TGTGCCAGCGGGGACAGGACGAATGAAAAACTGTTTTTT.

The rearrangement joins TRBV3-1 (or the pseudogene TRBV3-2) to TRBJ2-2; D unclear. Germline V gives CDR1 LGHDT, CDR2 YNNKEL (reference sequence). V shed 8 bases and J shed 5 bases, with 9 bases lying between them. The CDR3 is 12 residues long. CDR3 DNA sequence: TGTGCCAGCGGCCTCAGGACCGGGGAGCTGTTTTTT. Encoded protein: CASGLRTGELFF.

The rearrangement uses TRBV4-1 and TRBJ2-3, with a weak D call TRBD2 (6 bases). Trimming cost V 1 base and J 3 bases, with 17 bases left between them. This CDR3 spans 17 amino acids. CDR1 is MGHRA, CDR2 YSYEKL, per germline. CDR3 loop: CASSQAGTGGGTDTQYF. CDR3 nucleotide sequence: TGCGCCAGCAGCCAAGCCGGGACTGGAGGAGGAACAGATACGCAGTATTTT.

The CDR3 coding sequence is TGTGCCAGCAGCTTGAACGTAGGGACTCTGAGGTACGAGCAGTACTTC. It yields the protein CASSLNVGTLRYEQYF. This chain connects TRBV5-6 to TRBJ2-7; a weak D match, TRBD2 (6 bases). Germline V lookup: CDR1 SGHDT, CDR2 YYEEEE. This CDR3 spans 16 amino acids. Trimming left V 1 base short and J 4 bases short, with 18 bases between.

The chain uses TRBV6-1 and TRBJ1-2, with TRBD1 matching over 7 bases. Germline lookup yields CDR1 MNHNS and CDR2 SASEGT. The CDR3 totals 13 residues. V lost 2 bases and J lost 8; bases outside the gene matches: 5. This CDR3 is CASSENRGNGYTF. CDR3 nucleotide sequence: TGTGCCAGCAGTGAAAACAGGGGAAACGGCTACACCTTC.

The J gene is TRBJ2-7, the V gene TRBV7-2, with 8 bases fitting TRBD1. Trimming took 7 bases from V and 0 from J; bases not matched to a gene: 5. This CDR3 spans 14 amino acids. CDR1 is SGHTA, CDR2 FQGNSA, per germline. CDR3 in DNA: TGTGCCAGCATGGGACAGGCCAGCTCCTACGAGCAGTACTTC. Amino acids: CASMGQASSYEQYF.

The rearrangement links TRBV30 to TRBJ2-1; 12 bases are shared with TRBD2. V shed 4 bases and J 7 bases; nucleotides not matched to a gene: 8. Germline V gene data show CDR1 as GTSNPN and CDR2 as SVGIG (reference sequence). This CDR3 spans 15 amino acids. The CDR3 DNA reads TGTGCCTGGAAAAGACTAGCGGGAGTAGATAATGAGCAGTTCTTC. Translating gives CAWKRLAGVDNEQFF.

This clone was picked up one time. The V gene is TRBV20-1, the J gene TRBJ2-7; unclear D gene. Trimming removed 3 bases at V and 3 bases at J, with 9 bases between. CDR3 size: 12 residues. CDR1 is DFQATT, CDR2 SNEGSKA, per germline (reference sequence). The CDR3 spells CSASAQIYEQYF. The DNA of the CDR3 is TGCAGTGCTAGTGCACAGATCTACGAGCAGTACTTC.

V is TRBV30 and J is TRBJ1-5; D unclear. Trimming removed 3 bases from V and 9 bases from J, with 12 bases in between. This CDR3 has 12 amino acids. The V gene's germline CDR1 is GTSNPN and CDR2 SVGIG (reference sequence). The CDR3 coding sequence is TGTGCCTGGAGCCCAGGCGGGTCGCCCCAGCATTTT. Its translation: CAWSPGGSPQHF. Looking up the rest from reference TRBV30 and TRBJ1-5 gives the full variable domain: SQTIHQWPATLVQPVGSPLSLECTVEGTSNPNLYWYRQAAGRGLQLLFYSVGIGQISSEVPQNLSASRPQDRQFILSSKKLLLSDSGFYLCAWSPGGSPQHFGDGTRLSIL.

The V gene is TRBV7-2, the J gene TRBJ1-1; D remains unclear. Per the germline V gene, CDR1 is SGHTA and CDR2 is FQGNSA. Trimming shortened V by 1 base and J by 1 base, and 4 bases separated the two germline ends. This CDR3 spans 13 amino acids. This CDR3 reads CASSLGQNTEAFF. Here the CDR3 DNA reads TGTGCCAGCAGCTTAGGACAGAACACTGAAGCTTTCTTT.

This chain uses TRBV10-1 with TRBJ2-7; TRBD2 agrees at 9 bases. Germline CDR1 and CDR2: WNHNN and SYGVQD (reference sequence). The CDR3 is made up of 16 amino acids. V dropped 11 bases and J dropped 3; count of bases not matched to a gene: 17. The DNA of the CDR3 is TGCGCCGGATCCCAGGAAGACAGCGGGAGGAACTACGAGCAGTACTTC. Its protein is CAGSQEDSGRNYEQYF.